One and the same sample provided the 32 T cell receptor beta chains below, sequenced in a study of T cells in women clearing cervical HPV infection. Repertoires were generated with immunoSEQ multiplex PCR, while TCRdb's copy carries only in-frame clones and drops some. Reported are 28,000 or so clones; the ten largest clones contain around 8%. Material: blood buffy coat. The receptors derive from a woman aged 18 to 69 with a cervical HPV16 infection that either progressed to CIN3+ or cleared (not recorded which).

Details on this clone: The read terminates 3 residues before the CDR3 end, so the remaining end is supplied by the germline J gene. V and J are TRBV12-3 or TRBV12-4 and TRBJ1-5, with TRBD1 matching 8 bases. J was trimmed by 3 bases and V by 7 bases; bases with no gene match: 5. The CDR3 sequence is 14 residues long. CDR3 in amino acids: CASTQGQDNQPQHF. The DNA read from the CDR3 is TGTGCCAGCACCCAGGGACAGGACAATCAGCCC.

As to this clone: The read ends 3 residues before the CDR3 terminus; that terminus is restored from the germline J gene. This chain connects TRBV5-6 to TRBJ2-5, with 10 bases lining up with TRBD1. The CDR3 is 15 amino acids. From germline, CDR1 is SGHDT and CDR2 YYEEEE. The trim removed 4 bases at V and 2 bases at J, leaving 5 bases unmatched. Incomplete CDR3 DNA: TGTGCCAGCAGCGACAGGGGGCGGAGGCAAGAGACC. Its translation: CASSDRGRRQET. The full CDR3 reads CASSDRGRRQETQYF.

Regarding this clone: The CDR3 end falls 3 residues outside the read, so it is completed with the germline J gene. Other DNA sequences in the same sample also yield this CDR3. The chain joins TRBV19 to TRBJ1-3; D gene uncertain. The V gene lost 5 bases and the J gene lost 6 bases, with 8 bases spanning the gap. The CDR3 contains 12 residues. Germline values: CDR1 LNHDA, CDR2 SQIVND (reference sequence). Incomplete CDR3 DNA: TGTGCCAGTAGTCGCGGGGTAAACACC. Amino acid sequence: CASSRGVNT. The CDR3 in full is CASSRGVNTIYF.

Points on this clone: The read is 3 residues too short to cover the CDR3 end, so that end is filled in from the germline J gene. The chain links TRBV27 to TRBJ1-2, with D possibly matching TRBD1 (6 bases). Trimming took 5 bases from V and 4 from J, leaving 11 bases between them. The length of the CDR3 is 13 residues. CDR1 and CDR2 (germline): MNHEY, SMNVEV (reference sequence). CDR3 region: CASSLGTTYGYTF. Partial CDR3 DNA: TGTGCCAGCAGTCTCGGGACAACCTATGGC.

On this clone itself: The read falls 3 residues short of the CDR3 end, and the missing part is taken from the germline J gene. This chain joins TRBV19 and TRBJ2-7; D may be TRBD2 (5 bases). Germline-derived CDR1 and CDR2 are LNHDA and SQIVND (reference sequence). The CDR3 consists of 15 residues. V was pared by 1 base and J by 4 bases, with 14 bases between. CDR3 bases read: TGTGCCAGTAGTATAGTGACGAGAGGGCCTTACGAG. Protein: CASSIVTRGPYE. The CDR3 in its entirety is CASSIVTRGPYEQYF.

In regard to this clone: The read terminates 3 residues before the CDR3 end, so the remaining end is supplied by the germline J gene. The gene calls are TRBV20-1 and TRBJ2-5; D may match TRBD1 or TRBD2 (5 bases each). The V gene's germline CDR1 is DFQATT and CDR2 SNEGSKA (reference sequence). The ends were cut back, 3 bases at V and 4 bases at J, with 15 bases in the middle. CDR3 length: 14 amino acids. CDR3 DNA (partial): TGCAGTGCTAGTTACGTCGAGGGGTCAGAGACC. This translates into CSASYVEGSET. The whole CDR3 is CSASYVEGSETQYF.

Comments on this clone: From the germline J gene comes the end of the CDR3, since the read stops 3 residues before it. The chain is built from TRBV11-3 and TRBJ2-3, with TRBD2 identical over 10 bases. Unmatched junction bases numbered 6, after V lost 5 bases and J lost 4 bases. The germline gives CDR1 SGHNT, CDR2 YENEEA. The CDR3 length is 15 residues. The CDR3 DNA, read in part, is TGTGCCAGCAGCCAAGCGGGGGGGCCCTCAGATACG. Amino acid sequence: CASSQAGGPSDT. The entire CDR3 protein reads CASSQAGGPSDTQYF.

As for this clone: The CDR3 is cut off 3 residues early in the read; its end comes from the germline J gene. The chain uses TRBV2 and TRBJ2-4; the D gene is possibly TRBD2 (5 bases). Germline V gene data show CDR1 as SNHLY and CDR2 as FYNNEI. With 7 bases removed from V and 7 bases from J, the gap between germline ends came to 23 bases. The CDR3 spans 16 residues. The part of the CDR3 DNA that was read is TGTGCCAGCACATCCTGGTCAGCGGTCAAAGGGAACATT. Its translation: CASTSWSAVKGNI. The full CDR3 sequence reads CASTSWSAVKGNIQYF. The full variable domain, with the rest looked up from reference TRBV2 and TRBJ2-4, is EPEVTQTPSHQVTQMGQEVILRCVPISNHLYFYWYRQILGQKVEFLVSFYNNEISEKSEIFDDQFSVERPDGSNFTLKIRSTKLEDSAMYFCASTSWSAVKGNIQYFGAGTRLSVL.

About this clone itself: Read sequence stops 3 residues before the CDR3 end, and the germline J gene provides the missing end. V is TRBV6-1 and J is TRBJ1-1; maybe TRBD1 (5 bases). Germline CDR1 and CDR2: MNHNS and SASEGT. The CDR3 totals 15 residues. The CDR3 region is CASSELQEPRSEAFF. Incomplete CDR3 DNA: TGTGCCAGCAGTGAATTACAGGAACCTAGGTCCGAA.

Of note for this clone: The read finishes 3 residues shy of the CDR3 end, and the germline J gene is used to complete it. The chain carries TRBV5-1 and TRBJ2-1, with TRBD2 matching over 11 bases. The germline gives CDR1 SGHRS, CDR2 YFSETQ. This CDR3 is 15 amino acids long. V shed 4 bases and J 5 bases; nucleotides not matched to a gene: 5. The sequenced part of the CDR3 DNA is TGCGCCAGCAGCCGACTAGCGGGAAACGACAATGAG. It specifies CASSRLAGNDNE. In full, the CDR3 is CASSRLAGNDNEQFF.

Points on this clone: The read halts 3 residues ahead of the CDR3 end, with the missing end drawn from the germline J gene. The J gene is TRBJ2-2, the V gene TRBV19; 11 bases match TRBD2. The CDR3 spans 16 residues. Germline CDR1 is LNHDA and CDR2 is SQIVND (reference sequence). V was clipped by 3 bases and J by 4 bases; unmatched bases: 4. CDR3: CASSIGTSGFTGELFF. The DNA read from the CDR3 is TGTGCCAGTAGTATCGGGACTAGCGGATTCACCGGGGAG.

On this clone itself: The read stops 3 residues short of the end of the CDR3; the missing end is completed from the germline J gene. The genes are TRBV10-3 and TRBJ1-6, with 7 bases fitting TRBD1. Trimming removed 6 bases from V and 0 bases from J; junction bases left unmatched: 5. Germline values: CDR1 ENHRY, CDR2 SYGVKD. This CDR3 region has 16 residues. The sequenced part of the CDR3 DNA is TGTGCCATCAGCCTCAGGGACAGCTCCTATAATTCACCC. Amino acids: CAISLRDSSYNSP. From start to end, the CDR3 is CAISLRDSSYNSPLHF.

In the case of this clone: The read ends 3 residues early relative to the CDR3; the germline J gene fills the gap. This chain joins TRBV7-9 and TRBJ1-2, with 7 bases that match TRBD1. The CDR3 is 14 residues long. CDR1 and CDR2 from the germline V gene are SEHNR and FQNEAQ (reference sequence). The sequenced part of the CDR3 DNA is TGTGCCAGCACATCGACAGGGTCGGAACAAAAC. This codes for CASTSTGSEQN. In full, the CDR3 is CASTSTGSEQNYTF.

Details on this clone: The observed sequence ends 3 residues before the CDR3 terminus, with the missing tail filled in from the germline J gene. The chain is built from TRBV7-2 and TRBJ1-5, with 7 nucleotides matching TRBD1. CDR3 length equals 15 residues. Per germline, CDR1 SGHTA and CDR2 FQGNSA. With V trimmed by 1 base and J by 2 bases, 2 bases remained unmatched. Partial CDR3 DNA: TGTGCCAGCAGCTTAGGACAGGGTCGCAATCAGCCC. Protein: CASSLGQGRNQP. The full-length CDR3 reads as CASSLGQGRNQPQHF. The entire variable domain, with the rest obtained from reference TRBV7-2 and TRBJ1-5, is as follows: GAGVSQSPSNKVTEKGKDVELRCDPISGHTALYWYRQSLGQGLEFLIYFQGNSAPDKSGLPSDRFSAERTGGSVSTLTIQRTQQEDSAVYLCASSLGQGRNQPQHFGDGTRLSIL.

Regarding this clone: The CDR3 end falls 3 residues outside the read, so it is completed with the germline J gene. This chain uses TRBV18 with TRBJ1-2; a weak D match, TRBD1 (6 bases). Germline V gives CDR1 KGHSH, CDR2 LQKENI. The CDR3 has 16 residues. V lost 6 bases and J 2 bases, leaving 19 bases between the germline ends. The part of the CDR3 DNA that was read is TGTGCCAGCTCTCGTTCCGGGACACCCGCGAACTATGGC. It yields the protein CASSRSGTPANYG. The CDR3 in full is CASSRSGTPANYGYTF.

Worth noting for this clone: One end of the junction is discordant with germline, which a read error may explain. The CDR3 goes on 3 residues after the read ends, and that part is filled in from the germline J gene. This sample also contains other DNA sequences that code for the same CDR3. The chain is built from TRBV7-2 and TRBJ1-3; 7 bases are shared with TRBD1. The CDR3 consists of 15 residues. Germline loops: CDR1 SGHTA, CDR2 FQGNSA. CDR3 protein: CASSLLGTDGNTIYF. The CDR3 DNA, read in part, is TGTGCCAGCAGCTTACTCGGGACAGATGGAAACACG.

Of note for this clone: The read gets to within 3 residues of the CDR3 end, and the germline J gene fills in the rest. The V gene is TRBV20-1, the J gene TRBJ1-5, with no clear D. The CDR3 contains 16 residues. Germline V CDR1 and CDR2: DFQATT, SNEGSKA (reference sequence). Trimming shortened V by 1 base and J by 8 bases, and 21 bases separated the two germline ends. CDR3 protein: CSARGPSREGLEPQHF. Partial CDR3 DNA: TGCAGTGCTAGAGGCCCTTCGCGGGAGGGCCTAGAGCCC.

Points on this clone: The read ends 3 residues early relative to the CDR3; the germline J gene fills the gap. The chain joins TRBV10-3 to TRBJ1-1; D gene ambiguous. This CDR3 contains 12 residues. Germline lookup yields CDR1 ENHRY and CDR2 SYGVKD. The V and J ends lost 10 bases and 1 base respectively, with 10 bases between them. The covered CDR3 bases are TGTGCCACCCAGGAGTCGAACACTGAA. Translated: CATQESNTE. The CDR3, in full, reads CATQESNTEAFF.

Details on this clone: The missing CDR3 end, 3 residues past where the read stops, is filled in from the germline J gene. This chain links TRBV7-9 with TRBJ1-2; no clear D. The CDR3 has 11 residues. The germline V gene has CDR1 SEHNR and CDR2 FQNEAQ (reference sequence). V dropped 5 bases and J dropped 6 bases, with 7 bases sitting between them. The CDR3 bases that were read are TGTGCCAGCAGCCCAGATGATGGC. This sequence encodes CASSPDDG. The full CDR3 is CASSPDDGYTF.

Comment on this clone: The CDR3 is cut off 3 residues early in the read; its end comes from the germline J gene. The V gene is TRBV30, the J gene TRBJ1-2; 7 nucleotides match TRBD1. The CDR3 sequence is 14 residues long. Germline CDR1 is GTSNPN and CDR2 is SVGIG (reference sequence). V was clipped by 2 bases and J by 2 bases; unmatched bases: 5. CDR3 in amino acids: CAWSRTGLNYGYTF. CDR3 DNA, as far as it was read: TGTGCCTGGAGTCGGACAGGCCTAAACTATGGC.

In the case of this clone: The missing CDR3 end, 3 residues past where the read stops, is filled in from the germline J gene. The chain links TRBV5-1 to TRBJ2-5; 7 bases fit TRBD1. Looked up from germline, CDR1 is SGHRS and CDR2 is YFSETQ. The CDR3 length is 14 residues. V shed 3 bases and J 5 bases; nucleotides not matched to a gene: 7. The CDR3 is CASSSGTARETQYF. The CDR3 DNA, read in part, is TGCGCCAGCAGCTCAGGGACAGCTCGGGAGACC.

With regard to this clone: The read terminates 3 residues before the CDR3 end, so the remaining end is supplied by the germline J gene. The chain employs TRBV12-5 and TRBJ1-6; TRBD1 matches at 12 bases. The CDR3 is made up of 14 amino acids. Looked up from germline, CDR1 is LGHNT and CDR2 is FRNRAP. V was pared by 6 bases and J by 10 bases, with 4 bases of the junction left unmatched. This CDR3 reads CASGGDRGLSPLHF. The sequenced part of the CDR3 DNA is TGTGCTAGTGGGGGGGACAGGGGGCTGTCACCC.

Comment on this clone: The junction departs from germline at one end; a sequencing error may be responsible. Sequencing ends 3 residues short of the CDR3 end; the germline J gene provides the rest. Other DNA sequences from this sample encode an identical CDR3 as well. The chain is built from TRBV2 and TRBJ1-3; no firm D call. Germline-derived CDR1 and CDR2 are SNHLY and FYNNEI. The length of the CDR3 is 14 residues. Incomplete CDR3 DNA: TGTGCCAGCTGGCGGAGAGGCTCTGGAAACACA. This sequence encodes CASWRRGSGNT. The entire CDR3 protein is CASWRRGSGNTIYF.

A remark on this clone: The read ends 3 residues shy of where the CDR3 ends; the end is completed using the germline J gene. This chain uses TRBV20-1 with TRBJ1-1; D is possibly TRBD1 (5 bases). Deletions cut 0 bases from V and 0 bases from J, with 11 bases between. This CDR3 contains 15 residues. The germline V gene encodes CDR1 DFQATT and CDR2 SNEGSKA (reference sequence). Here the CDR3 reads CSARDLGVLNTEAFF. CDR3 DNA (partial): TGCAGTGCTAGAGATCTAGGGGTATTGAACACTGAA.

The chain's CDR3 is CSATRDRGPDDYGYTF. The DNA read from the CDR3 is TGCAGTGCCACCCGGGACAGGGGGCCCGATGACTATGGC. V and J are TRBV20-1 and TRBJ1-2; 12 nucleotides agree with TRBD1. The observed sequence ends 3 residues before the CDR3 terminus, with the missing tail filled in from the germline J gene. This CDR3 contains 16 residues. Germline CDR1 is DFQATT and CDR2 is SNEGSKA (reference sequence). Trimming at V came to 6 bases and at J to 3 bases, leaving 11 bases not matched to a gene.

A word on this clone: The read stops 3 residues short of the end of the CDR3; the missing end is completed from the germline J gene. V is TRBV20-1 and J is TRBJ2-2, with a weak D call TRBD2 (6 bases). Germline CDR1 reads DFQATT; CDR2 reads SNEGSKA (reference sequence). V was clipped by 1 base and J by 3 bases, with 15 bases between them. The CDR3 extends over 16 amino acids. CDR3 DNA (partial): TGCAGTGCTAGAGGTACCCTTTCGGGGGACACCGGGGAG. This sequence encodes CSARGTLSGDTGE. The full CDR3 protein reads CSARGTLSGDTGELFF.

On this clone itself: The DNA ends 3 residues before the CDR3 does, and the rest of the CDR3 is filled in from the germline J gene. V gene TRBV14 combines with J gene TRBJ2-7; 11 nucleotides align to TRBD2. Looked up from germline, CDR1 is SGHDN and CDR2 is FVKESK. Germline trimming cut 1 base from V and 4 bases from J; bases unmatched to any gene: 6. This CDR3 spans 16 amino acids. This chain's CDR3 is CASSQVAGGPMYEQYF. The DNA read from the CDR3 is TGTGCCAGCAGCCAAGTAGCGGGAGGGCCTATGTACGAG.

Its frequency marks this clone as medium-sized. From the germline J gene comes the end of the CDR3, since the read stops 3 residues before it. The chain is built from TRBV29-1 and TRBJ2-5; maybe TRBD1 (5 bases). This CDR3 region has 12 residues. The germline gives CDR1 SQVTM, CDR2 ANQGSEA. V was cut by 4 bases and J by 3 bases, with 9 bases left in between. The DNA read from the CDR3 is TGCAGCGTTGGGCAAGGGGAAGAGACC. This translates into CSVGQGEET. The CDR3, in full, reads CSVGQGEETQYF.

About this clone: The read terminates 3 residues before the CDR3 end, so the remaining end is supplied by the germline J gene. The chain is built from TRBV6-2 or TRBV6-3 and TRBJ1-2, with D unclear. The CDR3 totals 13 residues. In germline, CDR1 is MNHEY, CDR2 SVGEGT. The CDR3 loop is CASKPTGSYDYTF. The part of the CDR3 DNA that was read is TGTGCCAGCAAGCCGACTGGCTCCTACGAC.

A remark on this clone: Read sequence stops 3 residues before the CDR3 end, and the germline J gene provides the missing end. Additional DNA sequences in this sample encode the identical CDR3. The chain combines TRBV19 with TRBJ1-3, with D perhaps TRBD1 (5 bases). This CDR3 contains 16 residues. Germline assignment: CDR1 LNHDA and CDR2 SQIVND (reference sequence). V dropped 4 bases and J dropped 1 base, with 14 bases sitting between them. The part of the CDR3 DNA that was read is TGTGCCAGTAGTAGGAAAAGGGGATTTTCTGGAAACACC. It codes for CASSRKRGFSGNT. The full CDR3 protein reads CASSRKRGFSGNTIYF.

On this clone: Coverage ceases 3 residues before the CDR3 finishes, and the germline J gene fills in the end. The chain uses TRBV7-6 and TRBJ2-1; 8 bases line up with TRBD1. The J segment lost 4 bases and the V segment lost 2 bases, leaving 4 bases of the junction unmatched. The germline V gene encodes CDR1 SGHVS and CDR2 FNYEAQ. This CDR3 has 15 amino acids. The sequenced part of the CDR3 DNA is TGTGCCAGCAGCTTACAGGGGGCGCGGTACAATGAG. Residues: CASSLQGARYNE. The entire CDR3 protein reads CASSLQGARYNEQFF. Drawing the rest from reference TRBV7-6 and TRBJ2-1, the complete variable domain is GAGVSQSPRYKVTKRGQDVALRCDPISGHVSLYWYRQALGQGPEFLTYFNYEAQQDKSGLPNDRFSAERPEGSISTLTIQRTEQRDSAMYRCASSLQGARYNEQFFGPGTRLTVL.

A note on this clone: The read falls 3 residues short of the CDR3 end, and the missing part is taken from the germline J gene. This chain joins TRBV5-1 and TRBJ2-6; 7 bases agree with TRBD2. V gave up 4 bases and J gave up 0 bases; unmatched junction bases: 13. This CDR3 has 19 amino acids. The germline V gene encodes CDR1 SGHRS and CDR2 YFSETQ. CDR3 region: CASSLRVPGTTSGANVLTF. The CDR3 DNA, read in part, is TGCGCCAGCAGCCTCCGGGTTCCGGGGACTACCTCTGGGGCCAACGTC.